The 25 T cell receptor beta chains given below trace back to one sample, sequenced in a study of CD8+CD57+ T cells in acquired aplastic anemia. Sequencing was done on patients that had shown CD8+CD57+ cell expansion by flow cytometry. The use of genomic DNA as template underpinned the TCR beta VDJ and CDR3 profiling. Each CDR3 protein gets one entry after TCRdb re-called the reads with MiXCR. The sample has around 210,000 distinct CDR3 sequences, approximately 60% seen once. The sample consisted of sorted CD4+, CD8+, or CD8+CD57+ T cells (not recorded which) from PBMCs. All receptors come from a human donor with aplastic anemia.

This chain links TRBV11-3 with TRBJ1-2, with D hard to call. Germline V gene sequence: CDR1 SGHNT, CDR2 YENEEA. The CDR3 covers 13 residues. The V end was cut by 5 bases, the J end by 8 bases, with 15 bases between. The CDR3 DNA follows: TGTGCCAGCAGCCTGGGCCTCCTGGAGGGCTACACCTTC. Its protein is CASSLGLLEGYTF.

This clonotype was counted between two and nine times. The chain carries TRBV20-1 and TRBJ2-1; 9 bases match TRBD2. Per the germline V gene, CDR1 is DFQATT and CDR2 is SNEGSKA (reference sequence). Trimming took 0 bases from V and 2 from J; bases not matched to a gene: 2. The CDR3 runs to 15 residues. As DNA, the CDR3 is TGCAGTGCTAGAGATGTAGCGGGGGCCTACAATGAGCAGTTCTTC. Protein product: CSARDVAGAYNEQFF.

This clonotype showed up just a few times. The junction and the germline gene differ at one end; a read error may be behind it. The V gene is TRBV20-1, the J gene TRBJ2-7; TRBD1 matches 7 bases. The CDR3 sequence is 13 residues long. From germline, CDR1 is DFQATT and CDR2 SNEGSKA (reference sequence). The CDR3 DNA sequence: TGCAGCGCTAAGGGGACAGCGTTCTACGAGCAGTACTTC. Amino acid sequence: CSAKGTAFYEQYF.

The V and J genes are TRBV15 and TRBJ1-2; D possibly corresponds to TRBD1 (5 bases). This CDR3 has 13 residues. Trimming shortened V by 3 bases and J by 1 base, and 6 bases separated the two germline ends. In germline, CDR1 is LNHNV, CDR2 YYDKDF (reference sequence). The CDR3 protein is CATSSQGNYGYTF. The DNA of the CDR3 is TGTGCCACCAGCAGTCAGGGTAACTATGGCTACACCTTC.

The chain employs TRBV7-9 and TRBJ1-1; no firm D call. This CDR3 contains 11 residues. Trimming took 11 bases from V and 4 from J, leaving 11 bases between them. The germline gives CDR1 SEHNR, CDR2 FQNEAQ (reference sequence). The CDR3 sequence is CAQEEGTEAFF. In DNA, the CDR3 is TGTGCCCAGGAGGAGGGCACTGAAGCTTTCTTT. The full variable domain, in which reference TRBV7-9 and TRBJ1-1 provide the parts outside the CDR3, is DTGVSQNPRHKITKRGQNVTFRCDPISEHNRLYWYRQTLGQGPEFLTYFQNEAQLEKSRLLSDRFSAERPKGSFSTLEIQRTEQGDSAMYLCAQEEGTEAFFGQGTRLTVV.

This clonotype was counted once. The rearrangement joins TRBV4-3 to TRBJ2-7; 10 positions agree with TRBD2. The CDR3 is made up of 16 amino acids. With V trimmed by 1 base and J by 2 bases, 5 bases remained unmatched. CDR1 and CDR2 (germline): LGHNA, YSLEER. The DNA for the CDR3 is TGCGCCAGCAGCCAAGGAGTCAGCGGGGGGGCCTACGAGCAGTACTTC. Its translation is CASSQGVSGGAYEQYF.

This chain uses TRBV7-9 with TRBJ2-7; maybe TRBD1 (6 bases). The germline CDR1 and CDR2 sequences are SEHNR and FQNEAQ (reference sequence). The CDR3 totals 14 residues. With 5 bases removed from V and 5 bases from J, the gap between germline ends came to 16 bases. The CDR3 bases are TGTGCCAGCAGCCTACCCGGGACACCGAACGAGCAGTACTTC. Protein: CASSLPGTPNEQYF.

This chain connects TRBV10-3 to TRBJ1-2; D remains ambiguous. The V end was cut by 5 bases, the J end by 3 bases, with 10 bases between. Germline lookup yields CDR1 ENHRY and CDR2 SYGVKD. The CDR3 totals 13 residues. CDR3: CAISTRTDYGYTF. The CDR3, as DNA: TGTGCCATCAGTACCCGGACGGACTATGGCTACACCTTC.

The chain employs TRBV25-1 and TRBJ2-2; D perhaps matches TRBD2 (5 bases). V lost 2 bases, J lost 7 bases, and 8 bases lay in between. The germline V gene encodes CDR1 MGHDK and CDR2 SYGVNS. CDR3 length: 13 residues. This CDR3 reads CASSEQRDGELFF. The CDR3 DNA is TGTGCCAGCAGTGAACAGAGGGACGGGGAGCTGTTTTTT.

The chain recombines TRBV11-3 with TRBJ1-2, with D perhaps TRBD1 (5 bases). The ends were cut back, 4 bases at V and 11 bases at J, with 14 bases in the middle. From germline, CDR1 is SGHNT and CDR2 YENEEA. The CDR3 is made up of 12 amino acids. CDR3 amino acids: CASSYQGSGYTF. CDR3 DNA sequence: TGTGCCAGCAGCTATCAGGGTAGCGGGTACACCTTC.

This clonotype was recorded once. The gene calls are TRBV15 and TRBJ1-5; 9 positions match TRBD1. Germline-derived CDR1 and CDR2 are LNHNV and YYDKDF (reference sequence). The CDR3 is made up of 19 amino acids. Trimming removed 4 bases from V and 1 base from J; junction bases left unmatched: 14. CDR3 nucleotide sequence: TGTGCCACCAGCATAGACAGGGGGATGAGGATAGGGAGCAATCAGCCCCAGCATTTT. This translates into CATSIDRGMRIGSNQPQHF.

The chain is built from TRBV5-1 and TRBJ2-7; a possible D gene is TRBD1 (6 bases). The V gene lost 4 bases and the J gene lost 5 bases, with 10 bases spanning the gap. Germline CDR1 reads SGHRS; CDR2 reads YFSETQ. This CDR3 comprises 12 residues. CDR3 nucleotides: TGCGCCAGCAGCCCCACAGGGAACGAGCAGTACTTC. The encoded protein is CASSPTGNEQYF.

The chain recombines TRBV7-3 with TRBJ2-7; D gene ambiguous. V was cut by 7 bases and J by 2 bases, with 15 bases left in between. Germline-derived CDR1 and CDR2 are SGHTA and FQGTGA. The CDR3 runs 14 residues. The CDR3 spells CASTSAGSPYEQYF. CDR3 DNA: TGTGCCAGCACCTCGGCAGGCTCCCCCTACGAGCAGTACTTC.

This clonotype turned up a few times. The chain couples TRBV10-1 to TRBJ1-5; 7 bases are a match to TRBD1. The CDR3 has 16 residues. Germline V gives CDR1 WNHNN, CDR2 SYGVQD (reference sequence). J lost 5 bases, V lost 4 bases, and 11 bases had no gene match. CDR3 protein: CASSGQGREKDQPQHF. The CDR3 nucleotides are TGCGCCAGCAGTGGACAGGGTAGGGAGAAAGATCAGCCCCAGCATTTT.

In DNA form, the CDR3 reads TGTGCCACCAGTGATTTGGGCCGGGACAGGGTCCACGAGCAGTACTTC. This gives the protein CATSDLGRDRVHEQYF. The chain is built from TRBV24-1 and TRBJ2-7; TRBD1 matches at 9 bases. With V trimmed by 0 bases and J by 5 bases, 7 bases remained unmatched. The germline V gene has CDR1 KGHDR and CDR2 SFDVKD. The CDR3 consists of 16 residues.

This clonotype was recorded only once. The J gene is TRBJ2-7, the V gene TRBV7-9, with 7 positions matching TRBD2. With 5 bases clipped from V and 5 bases from J, the junction kept 15 bases outside the gene matches. CDR1 is SEHNR and CDR2 is FQNEAQ in the germline V gene (reference sequence). The CDR3 has 16 residues. CDR3 DNA: TGTGCCAGCAGCCTTGCCGGGACGGGGGGAGACGACGAGCAGTACTTC. Its protein is CASSLAGTGGDDEQYF.

This chain connects TRBV2 to TRBJ2-7; D is unclear. The CDR3 extends over 13 amino acids. Trimming cost V 7 bases and J 6 bases, with 16 bases left between them. CDR1 and CDR2 (germline): SNHLY, FYNNEI. The CDR3 coding sequence is TGTGCCAGCACAACTGACATGGCATGCGAGCAGTACTTC. Its protein product is CASTTDMACEQYF.

This clonotype appeared a single time. The rearrangement uses TRBV19 and TRBJ2-5; no reliable D call. CDR1 LNHDA and CDR2 SQIVND come from the germline V gene (reference sequence). Trimming took 5 bases from V and 5 from J, leaving 15 bases between them. The length of the CDR3 is 14 residues. The CDR3 is CASSSQSFMETQYF. CDR3 coding DNA: TGTGCCAGTAGTTCCCAAAGCTTTATGGAGACCCAGTACTTC.

The table lists this clonotype with a few counts. The CDR3 nucleotides are TGTGCCAGCAGCTCAAGCCGGGACTTCTCCTACGAGCAGTACTTC. Translation gives CASSSSRDFSYEQYF. The V and J genes are TRBV6-6 and TRBJ2-7; D is possibly TRBD2 (6 bases). The ends were cut back, 6 bases at V and 0 bases at J, with 15 bases in the middle. The CDR3 totals 15 residues. In germline, CDR1 is MNHNY, CDR2 SVGAGI (reference sequence).

V usage is TRBV19 and J usage is TRBJ1-2; 11 bases line up with TRBD1. The CDR3 length is 14 residues. V lost 7 bases to trimming and J lost 3 bases; unmatched junction nucleotides: 4. The germline V gene encodes CDR1 LNHDA and CDR2 SQIVND (reference sequence). The CDR3 nucleotides are TGTGCCAGTATCGGACAGGGGGCGTACTATGGCTACACCTTC. Its translation: CASIGQGAYYGYTF.

The chain is built from TRBV7-8 and TRBJ2-1; D unclear. The V end lost 1 base, the J end lost 9 bases, and 10 bases lay between the germline ends. Germline CDR1 and CDR2: SGHVS and FQNEAQ. The CDR3 consists of 13 residues. The DNA of the CDR3 is TGTGCCAGCAGCTTAGATTGGCGTCCTGAGCAGTTCTTC. It is translated as CASSLDWRPEQFF.

This clonotype is a singleton in its sample. The chain carries TRBV19 and TRBJ1-3; no firm D call. From germline, CDR1 is LNHDA and CDR2 SQIVND (reference sequence). There are 13 residues in the CDR3. V gave up 3 bases and J gave up 7 bases, with 10 bases separating them. CDR3: CASSIFGVNTIYF. The CDR3 nucleotides are TGTGCCAGTAGTATCTTTGGGGTCAACACCATATATTTT. Full variable domain (remainder filled in from reference TRBV19 and TRBJ1-3): DGGITQSPKYLFRKEGQNVTLSCEQNLNHDAMYWYRQDPGQGLRLIYYSQIVNDFQKGDIAEGYSVSREKKESFPLTVTSAQKNPTAFYLCASSIFGVNTIYFGEGSWLTVV.

The sample holds a few counts of this clonotype. The V call is TRBV2, the J call TRBJ1-4; perhaps TRBD1 as D (6 bases). With 7 bases removed from V and 5 bases from J, the gap between germline ends came to 14 bases. The CDR3 spans 14 residues. Looked up from germline, CDR1 is SNHLY and CDR2 is FYNNEI. CDR3 protein: CASTRTVLNEKLFF. The CDR3, as DNA: TGTGCCAGCACCCGGACAGTTCTCAATGAAAAACTGTTTTTT.

Only a few counts were recorded for this clonotype. The chain employs TRBV10-3 and TRBJ1-2; no clear D gene. The CDR3 has 13 residues. Germline V CDR1 and CDR2: ENHRY, SYGVKD. The V gene lost 0 bases and the J gene lost 5 bases, with 7 bases spanning the gap. CDR3 DNA sequence: TGTGCCATCAGTGAGTCCGGTCCGTATGGCTACACCTTC. Protein sequence: CAISESGPYGYTF.

This clonotype was seen a single time. CDR3 residues: CASSVADSLYNSPLHF. CDR3 in DNA: TGTGCCAGCAGCGTAGCGGACAGTTTGTATAATTCACCCCTCCACTTT. This chain connects TRBV9 to TRBJ1-6; a weak D match, TRBD1 (6 bases). With 0 bases removed from V and 4 bases from J, the gap between germline ends came to 11 bases. Germline V CDR1 and CDR2: SGDLS, YYNGEE. The CDR3 covers 16 residues.